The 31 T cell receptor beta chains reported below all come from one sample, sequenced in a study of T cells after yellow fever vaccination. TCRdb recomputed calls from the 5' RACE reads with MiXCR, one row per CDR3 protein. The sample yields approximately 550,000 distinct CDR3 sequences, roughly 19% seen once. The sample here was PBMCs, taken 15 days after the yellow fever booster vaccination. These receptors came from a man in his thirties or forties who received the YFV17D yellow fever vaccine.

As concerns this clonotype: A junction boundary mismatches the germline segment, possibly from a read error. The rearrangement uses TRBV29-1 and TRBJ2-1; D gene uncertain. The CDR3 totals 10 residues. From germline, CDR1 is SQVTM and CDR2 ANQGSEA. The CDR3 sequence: CSVQTDELFF. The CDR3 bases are TGCAGCGTCCAGACGGATGAGCTGTTCTTC.

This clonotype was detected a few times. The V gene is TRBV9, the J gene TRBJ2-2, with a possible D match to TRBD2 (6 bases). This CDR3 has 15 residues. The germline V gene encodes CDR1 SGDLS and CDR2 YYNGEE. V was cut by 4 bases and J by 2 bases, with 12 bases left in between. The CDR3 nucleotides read TGTGCCAGCAGCACCGGGAGCCTTAACACCGGGGAGCTGTTTTTT. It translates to CASSTGSLNTGELFF.

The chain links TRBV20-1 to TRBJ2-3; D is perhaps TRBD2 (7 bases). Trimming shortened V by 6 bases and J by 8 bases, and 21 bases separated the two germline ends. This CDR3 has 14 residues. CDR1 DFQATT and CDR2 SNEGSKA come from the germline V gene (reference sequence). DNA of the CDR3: TGCAGTGCCCTAGGAGCGGGAAAGGGGGGTACGCAGTATTTT. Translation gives CSALGAGKGGTQYF.

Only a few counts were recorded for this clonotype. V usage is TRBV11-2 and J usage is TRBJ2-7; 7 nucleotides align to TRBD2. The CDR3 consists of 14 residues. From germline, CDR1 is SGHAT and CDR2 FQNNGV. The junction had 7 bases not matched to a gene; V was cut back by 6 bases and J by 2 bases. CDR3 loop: CASRQPGRTYEQYF. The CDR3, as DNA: TGTGCCAGCAGGCAACCCGGGAGGACCTACGAGCAGTACTTC. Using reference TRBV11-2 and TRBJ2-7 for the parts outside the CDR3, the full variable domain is EAGVAQSPRYKIIEKRQSVAFWCNPISGHATLYWYQQILGQGPKLLIQFQNNGVVDDSQLPKDRFSAERLKGVDSTLKIQPAKLEDSAVYLCASRQPGRTYEQYFGPGTRLTVT.

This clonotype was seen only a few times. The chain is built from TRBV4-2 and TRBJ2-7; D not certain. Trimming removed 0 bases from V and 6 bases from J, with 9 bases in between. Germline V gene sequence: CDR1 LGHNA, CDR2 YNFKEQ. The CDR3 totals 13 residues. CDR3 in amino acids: CASSQDGAVEQYF. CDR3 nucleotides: TGTGCCAGCAGCCAAGACGGTGCAGTCGAGCAGTACTTC.

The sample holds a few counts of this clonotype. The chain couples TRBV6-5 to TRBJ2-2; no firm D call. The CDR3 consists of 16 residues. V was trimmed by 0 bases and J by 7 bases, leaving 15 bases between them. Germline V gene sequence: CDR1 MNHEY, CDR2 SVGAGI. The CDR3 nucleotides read TGTGCCAGCAGTTACTCGCCGTCTAGTGGTCTCGGGGAGCTGTTTTTT. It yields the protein CASSYSPSSGLGELFF.

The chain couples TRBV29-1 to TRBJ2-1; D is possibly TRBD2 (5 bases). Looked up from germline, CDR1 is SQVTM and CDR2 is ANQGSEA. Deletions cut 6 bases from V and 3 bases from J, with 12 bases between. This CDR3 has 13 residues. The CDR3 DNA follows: TGCAGCGTCGCCGGGATGAACTACAATGAGCAGTTCTTC. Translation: CSVAGMNYNEQFF.

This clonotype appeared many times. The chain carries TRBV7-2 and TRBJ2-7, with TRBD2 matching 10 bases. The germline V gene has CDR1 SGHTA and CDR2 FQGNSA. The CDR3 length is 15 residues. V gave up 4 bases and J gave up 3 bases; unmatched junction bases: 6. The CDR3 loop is CASSSFRTSGYEQYF. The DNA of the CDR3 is TGTGCCAGCAGCTCATTTCGGACTAGCGGCTACGAGCAGTACTTC.

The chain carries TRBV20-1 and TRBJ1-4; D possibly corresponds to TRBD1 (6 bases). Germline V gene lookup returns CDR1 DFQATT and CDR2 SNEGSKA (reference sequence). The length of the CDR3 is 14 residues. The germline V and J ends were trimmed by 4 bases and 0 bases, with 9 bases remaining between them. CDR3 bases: TGCAGTGCTAAGAGGGGGGCAACTAATGAAAAACTGTTTTTT. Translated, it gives CSAKRGATNEKLFF.

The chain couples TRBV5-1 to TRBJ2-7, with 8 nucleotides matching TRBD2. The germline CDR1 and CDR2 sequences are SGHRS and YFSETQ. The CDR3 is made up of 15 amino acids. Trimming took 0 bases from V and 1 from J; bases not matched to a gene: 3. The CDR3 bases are TGCGCCAGCAGCTTGGTTGGGACTAGGTCCTACGAGCAGTACTTC. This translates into CASSLVGTRSYEQYF.

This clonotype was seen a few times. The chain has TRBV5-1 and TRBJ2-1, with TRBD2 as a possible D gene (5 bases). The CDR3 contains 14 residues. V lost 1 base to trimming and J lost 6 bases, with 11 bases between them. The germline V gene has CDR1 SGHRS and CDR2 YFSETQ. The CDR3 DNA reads TGCGCCAGCAGCTTGCCCAGCGGATTCAATGAGCAGTTCTTC. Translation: CASSLPSGFNEQFF.

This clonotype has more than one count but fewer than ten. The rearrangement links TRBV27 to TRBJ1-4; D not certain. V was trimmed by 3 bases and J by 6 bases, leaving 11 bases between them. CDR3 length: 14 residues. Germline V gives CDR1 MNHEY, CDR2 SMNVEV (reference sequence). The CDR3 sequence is CASSFAGPDEKLFF. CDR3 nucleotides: TGTGCCAGCAGTTTCGCGGGCCCGGATGAAAAACTGTTTTTT.

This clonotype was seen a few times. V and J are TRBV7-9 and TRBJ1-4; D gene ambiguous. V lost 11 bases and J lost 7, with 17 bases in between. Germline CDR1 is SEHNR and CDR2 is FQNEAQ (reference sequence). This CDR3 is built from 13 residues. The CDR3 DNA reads TGTGCCGGCTCCGTTGGGAGGCGTGAAAAACTGTTTTTT. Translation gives CAGSVGRREKLFF. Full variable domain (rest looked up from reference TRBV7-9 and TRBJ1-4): DTGVSQNPRHKITKRGQNVTFRCDPISEHNRLYWYRQTLGQGPEFLTYFQNEAQLEKSRLLSDRFSAERPKGSFSTLEIQRTEQGDSAMYLCAGSVGRREKLFFGSGTQLSVL.

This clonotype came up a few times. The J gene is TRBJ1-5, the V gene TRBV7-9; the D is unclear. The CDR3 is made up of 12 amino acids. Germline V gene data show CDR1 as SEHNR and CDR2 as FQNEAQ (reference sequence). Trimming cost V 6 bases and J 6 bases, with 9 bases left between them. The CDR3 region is CASSDGGQPQHF. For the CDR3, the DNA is TGTGCCAGCAGTGATGGAGGTCAGCCCCAGCATTTT.

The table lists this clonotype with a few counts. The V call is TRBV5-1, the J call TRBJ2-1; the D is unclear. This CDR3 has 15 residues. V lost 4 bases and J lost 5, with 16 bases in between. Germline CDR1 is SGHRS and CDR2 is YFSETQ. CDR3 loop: CASSRGGIDDNEQFF. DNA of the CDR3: TGCGCCAGCAGCCGCGGTGGTATAGATGACAATGAGCAGTTCTTC.

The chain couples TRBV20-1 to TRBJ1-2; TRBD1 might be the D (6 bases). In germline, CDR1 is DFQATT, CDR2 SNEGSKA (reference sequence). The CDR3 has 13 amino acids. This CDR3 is CSAPEQQGNGYTF. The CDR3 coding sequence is TGCAGCGCCCCTGAACAACAGGGCAATGGCTACACCTTC.

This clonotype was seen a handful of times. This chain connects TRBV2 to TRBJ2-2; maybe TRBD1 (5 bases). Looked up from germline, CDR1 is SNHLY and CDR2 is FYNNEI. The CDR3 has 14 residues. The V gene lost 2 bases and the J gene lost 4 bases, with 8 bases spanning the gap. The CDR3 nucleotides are TGTGCCAGCAGTGAATTCACAGGCACCGGGGAGCTGTTTTTT. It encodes CASSEFTGTGELFF. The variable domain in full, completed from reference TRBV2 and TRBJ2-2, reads EPEVTQTPSHQVTQMGQEVILRCVPISNHLYFYWYRQILGQKVEFLVSFYNNEISEKSEIFDDQFSVERPDGSNFTLKIRSTKLEDSAMYFCASSEFTGTGELFFGEGSRLTVL.

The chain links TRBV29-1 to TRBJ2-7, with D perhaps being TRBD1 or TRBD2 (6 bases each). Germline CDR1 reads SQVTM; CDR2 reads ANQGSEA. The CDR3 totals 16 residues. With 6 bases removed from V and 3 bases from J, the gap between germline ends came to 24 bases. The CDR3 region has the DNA TGCAGCGTCTCCGGTGGAGGGGGACCTGTATTCTACGAGCAGTACTTC. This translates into CSVSGGGGPVFYEQYF.

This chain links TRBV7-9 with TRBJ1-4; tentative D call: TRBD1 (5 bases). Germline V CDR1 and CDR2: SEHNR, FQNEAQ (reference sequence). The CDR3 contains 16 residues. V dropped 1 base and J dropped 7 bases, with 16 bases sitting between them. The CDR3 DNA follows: TGTGCCAGCAGCTTAGGTCGGGACCTAATAGGTGAAAAACTGTTTTTT. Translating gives CASSLGRDLIGEKLFF.

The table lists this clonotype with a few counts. CDR3 region: CATKRAGVSTEAFF. CDR3 DNA sequence: TGTGCCACCAAACGGGCGGGTGTCAGCACTGAAGCTTTCTTT. The chain combines TRBV24-1 with TRBJ1-1; D gene ambiguous. CDR3 length: 14 amino acids. Trimming stripped 8 bases from V and 4 bases from J, with 16 bases between. Germline values: CDR1 KGHDR, CDR2 SFDVKD.

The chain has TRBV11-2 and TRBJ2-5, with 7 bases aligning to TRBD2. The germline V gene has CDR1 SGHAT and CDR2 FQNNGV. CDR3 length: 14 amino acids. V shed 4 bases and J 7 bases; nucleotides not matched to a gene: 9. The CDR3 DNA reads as TGTGCCAGCAGCTGGGAGGGCCGTGGTGCGACCCAGTACTTC. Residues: CASSWEGRGATQYF.

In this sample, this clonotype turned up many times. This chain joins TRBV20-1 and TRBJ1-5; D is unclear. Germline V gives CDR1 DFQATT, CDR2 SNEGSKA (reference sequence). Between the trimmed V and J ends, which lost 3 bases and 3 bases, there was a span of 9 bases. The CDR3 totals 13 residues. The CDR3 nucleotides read TGCAGTGCTAGGGCCAGTTCCAATCAGCCCCAGCATTTT. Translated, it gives CSARASSNQPQHF.

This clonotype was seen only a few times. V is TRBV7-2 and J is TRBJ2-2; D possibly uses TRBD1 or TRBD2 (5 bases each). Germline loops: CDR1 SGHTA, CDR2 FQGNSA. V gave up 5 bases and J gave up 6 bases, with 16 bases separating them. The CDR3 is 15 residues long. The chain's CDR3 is CASSPGGGSPGELFF. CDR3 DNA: TGTGCCAGCAGCCCCGGTGGGGGTAGTCCCGGGGAGCTGTTTTTT.

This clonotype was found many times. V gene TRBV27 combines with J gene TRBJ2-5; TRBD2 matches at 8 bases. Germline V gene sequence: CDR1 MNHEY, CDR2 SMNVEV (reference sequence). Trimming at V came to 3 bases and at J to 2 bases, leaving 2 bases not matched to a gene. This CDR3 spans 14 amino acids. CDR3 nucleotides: TGTGCCAGCAGTTTTTCGGGAGGGCAAGAGACCCAGTACTTC. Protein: CASSFSGGQETQYF.

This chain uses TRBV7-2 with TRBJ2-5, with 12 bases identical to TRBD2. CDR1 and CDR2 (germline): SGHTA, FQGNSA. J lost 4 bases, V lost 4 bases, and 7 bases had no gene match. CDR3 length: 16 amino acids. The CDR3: CASSSTSGRRGETQYF. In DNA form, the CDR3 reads TGTGCCAGCAGCTCGACTAGCGGGAGACGGGGAGAGACCCAGTACTTC.

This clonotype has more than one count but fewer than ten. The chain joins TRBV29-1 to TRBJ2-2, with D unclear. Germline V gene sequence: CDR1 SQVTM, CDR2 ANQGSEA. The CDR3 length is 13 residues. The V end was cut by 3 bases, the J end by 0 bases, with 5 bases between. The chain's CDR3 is CSVDGTNTGELFF. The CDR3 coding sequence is TGCAGCGTTGATGGGACGAACACCGGGGAGCTGTTTTTT.

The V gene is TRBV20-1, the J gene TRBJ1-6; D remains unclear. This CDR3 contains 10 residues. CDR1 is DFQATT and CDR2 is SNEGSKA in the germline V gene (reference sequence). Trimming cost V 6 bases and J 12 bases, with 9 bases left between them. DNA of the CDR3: TGCAGTGCCGACCTGGGACCCCTCCACTTT. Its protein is CSADLGPLHF.

As DNA, the CDR3 is TGCAGTGCCCCCCGGCGAGAACAAGAGACCCAGTACTTC. Translating it yields CSAPRREQETQYF. J is TRBJ2-5 and V is TRBV20-1, with no clear D. The germline V gene encodes CDR1 DFQATT and CDR2 SNEGSKA (reference sequence). The V end lost 6 bases, the J end lost 2 bases, and 13 bases lay between the germline ends. The CDR3 sequence is 13 residues long.

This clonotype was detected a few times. CDR3 sequence (DNA): TGTGCCAGCAGTTACGGGCTAGCGGGAGGAAACCTAAATGAGCAGTTCTTC. Protein sequence: CASSYGLAGGNLNEQFF. V gene TRBV6-2 or TRBV6-3 combines with J gene TRBJ2-1; 11 bases line up with TRBD2. The V and J ends lost 2 bases and 7 bases, in that order; junction bases with no gene match: 10. The germline V gene encodes CDR1 MNHEY and CDR2 SVGEGT. The CDR3 covers 17 residues.

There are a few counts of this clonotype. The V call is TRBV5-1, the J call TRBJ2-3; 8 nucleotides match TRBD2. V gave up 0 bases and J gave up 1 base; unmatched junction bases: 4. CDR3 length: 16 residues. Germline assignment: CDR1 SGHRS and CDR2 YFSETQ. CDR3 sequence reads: CASSLGSGTRTDTQYF. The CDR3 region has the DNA TGCGCCAGCAGCTTGGGTAGCGGGACCCGCACAGATACGCAGTATTTT. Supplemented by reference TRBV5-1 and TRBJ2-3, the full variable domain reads KAGVTQTPRYLIKTRGQQVTLSCSPISGHRSVSWYQQTPGQGLQFLFEYFSETQRNKGNFPGRFSGRQFSNSRSEMNVSTLELGDSALYLCASSLGSGTRTDTQYFGPGTRLTVL.

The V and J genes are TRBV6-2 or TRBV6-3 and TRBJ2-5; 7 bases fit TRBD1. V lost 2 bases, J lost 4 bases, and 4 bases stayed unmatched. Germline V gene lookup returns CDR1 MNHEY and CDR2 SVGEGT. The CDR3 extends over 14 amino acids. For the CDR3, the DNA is TGTGCCAGCAGTTACGTGACAGGGAGAGAGACCCAGTACTTC. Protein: CASSYVTGRETQYF.